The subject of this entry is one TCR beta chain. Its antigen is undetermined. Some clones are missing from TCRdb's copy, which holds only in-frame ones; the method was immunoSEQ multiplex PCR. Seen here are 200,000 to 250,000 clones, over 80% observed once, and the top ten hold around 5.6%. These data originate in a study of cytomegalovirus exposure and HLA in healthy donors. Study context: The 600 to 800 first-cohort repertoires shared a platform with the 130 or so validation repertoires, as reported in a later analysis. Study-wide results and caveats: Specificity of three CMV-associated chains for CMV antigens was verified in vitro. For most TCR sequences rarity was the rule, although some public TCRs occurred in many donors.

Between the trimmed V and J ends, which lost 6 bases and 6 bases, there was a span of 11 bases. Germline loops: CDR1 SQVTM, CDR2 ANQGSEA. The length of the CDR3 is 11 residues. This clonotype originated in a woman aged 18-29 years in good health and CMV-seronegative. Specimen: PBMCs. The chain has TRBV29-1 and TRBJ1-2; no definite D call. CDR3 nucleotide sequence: TGCAGCGTGGGTGCGTGGGATGGCTACACCTTC. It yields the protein CSVGAWDGYTF.